Presented here are 7 T cell receptor beta chains from one specimen sequenced in a study of PD-L1 blockade in urothelial cancer. Clones were sequenced by immunoSEQ multiplex PCR, and TCRdb holds only the in-frame ones, with some missing. The table includes over 40,000 clones, 85% detected once. The time point denotes: peripheral blood 6 weeks after treatment start. Sequenced material: PBMCs, taken around atezolizumab (anti-PD-L1) treatment. The receptors were sampled from a man aged 65 to 79 with urothelial cancer.

The chain joins TRBV4-2 to TRBJ2-2; TRBD1 matches at 7 bases. Germline V CDR1 and CDR2: LGHNA, YNFKEQ. Unmatched junction bases numbered 4, after V lost 1 base and J lost 2 bases. CDR3 size: 16 residues. CDR3 region: CASSQGDSANTGELFF. The CDR3 region has the DNA TGTGCCAGCAGCCAAGGGGACAGCGCCAACACCGGGGAGCTGTTTTTT.

This chain uses TRBV29-1 with TRBJ1-3; D gene ambiguous. Trimming removed 3 bases from V and 2 bases from J, with 11 bases in between. Germline lookup yields CDR1 SQVTM and CDR2 ANQGSEA. The CDR3 totals 14 residues. CDR3 loop: CSVDREGTGNTIYF. The CDR3 DNA reads TGCAGCGTTGATAGGGAGGGAACTGGAAACACCATATATTTT.

The chain links TRBV7-2 to TRBJ2-7; unclear D gene. V was shortened by 5 bases and J by 7 bases, with 9 bases between the two germline ends. Germline values: CDR1 SGHTA, CDR2 FQGNSA. The CDR3 contains 11 residues. This chain's CDR3 is CASSPSREQYF. DNA of the CDR3: TGTGCCAGCAGCCCCTCCAGGGAGCAGTACTTC.

The chain is built from TRBV5-6 and TRBJ2-6; 9 bases fit TRBD1. The V gene's germline CDR1 is SGHDT and CDR2 YYEEEE. CDR3 length: 17 residues. V lost 3 bases to trimming and J lost 2 bases; unmatched junction nucleotides: 6. The CDR3: CASSSGQGFAGANVLTF. The CDR3, as DNA: TGTGCCAGCAGCTCGGGACAGGGTTTTGCTGGGGCCAACGTCCTGACTTTC.

V is TRBV11-2 and J is TRBJ2-7; perhaps TRBD1 as D (6 bases). The length of the CDR3 is 14 residues. Per germline, CDR1 SGHAT and CDR2 FQNNGV. V dropped 4 bases and J dropped 6 bases, with 16 bases sitting between them. The CDR3 loop reads CASSSYRVGAEQYF. In DNA form, the CDR3 reads TGTGCCAGCAGCTCCTACAGGGTGGGGGCCGAGCAGTACTTC.

The sample holds one count of this clone. The chain uses TRBV9 and TRBJ2-1, with 8 bases fitting TRBD2. V gave up 0 bases and J gave up 6 bases; unmatched junction bases: 5. Germline V gene sequence: CDR1 SGDLS, CDR2 YYNGEE. This CDR3 has 15 amino acids. Written as DNA, the CDR3 is TGTGCCAGCAGCGTAGAAGCGGGAGCCTTCAATGAGCAGTTCTTC. Its translation: CASSVEAGAFNEQFF.

Here the CDR3 reads CASSVGTTEASEQYF. CDR3 coding DNA: TGTGCCAGTAGTGTCGGGACTACAGAAGCTTCCGAGCAGTACTTC. The V call is TRBV19, the J call TRBJ2-7; 7 bases are a match to TRBD2. V dropped 5 bases and J dropped 6; count of bases not matched to a gene: 13. The CDR3 sequence is 15 residues long. The germline V gene has CDR1 LNHDA and CDR2 SQIVND (reference sequence).